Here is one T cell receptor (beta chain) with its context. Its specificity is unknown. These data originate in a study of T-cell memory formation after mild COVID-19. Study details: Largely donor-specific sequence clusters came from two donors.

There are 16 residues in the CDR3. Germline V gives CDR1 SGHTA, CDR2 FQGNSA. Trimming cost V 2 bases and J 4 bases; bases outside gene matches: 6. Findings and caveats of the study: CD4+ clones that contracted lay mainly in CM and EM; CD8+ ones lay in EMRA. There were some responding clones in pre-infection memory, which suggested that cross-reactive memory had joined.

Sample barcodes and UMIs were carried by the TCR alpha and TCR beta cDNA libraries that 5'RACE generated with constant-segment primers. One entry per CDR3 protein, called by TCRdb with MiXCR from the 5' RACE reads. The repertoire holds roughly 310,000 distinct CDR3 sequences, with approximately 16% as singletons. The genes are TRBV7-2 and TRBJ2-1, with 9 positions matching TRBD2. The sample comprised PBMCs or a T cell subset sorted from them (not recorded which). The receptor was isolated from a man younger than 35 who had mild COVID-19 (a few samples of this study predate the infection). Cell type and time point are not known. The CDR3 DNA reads TGTGCCAGCAGCTTAAATGCGGGGGGGCATTACAATGAGCAGTTCTTC. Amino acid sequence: CASSLNAGGHYNEQFF.